This T cell receptor beta chain was identified in a study of identical twins. A universal primer site was created by template switching, with the cDNA bearing unique molecular identifiers. A single record per CDR3 protein comes from TCRdb applying MiXCR to the 5' RACE reads. The repertoire has about 1.7 million distinct CDR3 sequences, about 30% of them found once; the top ten carry over 0.25%. CDR1 is SNHLY and CDR2 is FYNNEI in the germline V gene. This CDR3 contains 14 residues. Trimming removed 2 bases at V and 8 bases at J, with 13 bases between. The clonotype originates from a newborn girl in good health. The V and J genes are TRBV2 and TRBJ1-3; TRBD1 is a possible D gene (6 bases). What was sequenced was cord blood. DNA of the CDR3: TGTGCCAGCAGTGAATGGTCGGGGGCAGACACCATATATTTT. Translated, it gives CASSEWSGADTIYF.